This T cell receptor beta chain was observed in a study of blood T cells in healthy people across ages. In germline, CDR1 is MNHEY, CDR2 SMNVEV (reference sequence). This CDR3 has 16 amino acids. V was cut by 3 bases and J by 5 bases, with 16 bases left in between. On this clonotype itself: Its matching antigen is unknown.

Alongside a J-beta primer mix, a sample-barcoded 5' primer served in a second PCR lasting about 7 to 12 cycles. Unique molecular identifiers of 12 random nucleotides labeled each cDNA. TCRdb redid the calling of the 5' RACE reads with MiXCR, one entry per CDR3 protein. Of 730,000 or so distinct CDR3 sequences listed, around 41% are singletons. Study outcomes and limitations: Long-lived donors exceeded aged donors in naive CD4+ cells and diversity. Naive T cell percentage showed a strong correlation with the diversity of TCR beta.

Extracted total RNA amounted to at least 5 micrograms for each sample. The source of this sequence is a man aged 80 or over in good health. Specimen: blood. The V call is TRBV27, the J call TRBJ2-2, with D perhaps TRBD2 (5 bases). The CDR3 loop reads CASSFREFGHTGELFF. The DNA for the CDR3 is TGTGCCAGCAGTTTCCGGGAATTTGGTCATACCGGGGAGCTGTTTTTT.